These 23 T cell receptor beta chains were all obtained from the same sample, sequenced in a study of cytomegalovirus exposure and HLA in healthy donors. It was with 60 Vbeta and 13 Jbeta primers that the PCR ran. TCRdb keeps only in-frame clones here, not all; method: immunoSEQ multiplex PCR. The sample contains 170,000 or so clones, 75% to 85% of which appear only once. Sequences were obtained from PBMCs. The receptors stem from a young man in good health and CMV-seropositive.

This clone has more than one count but fewer than ten. The V call is TRBV6-5, the J call TRBJ1-1; D perhaps matches TRBD1 (5 bases). Germline-derived CDR1 and CDR2 are MNHEY and SVGAGI. The CDR3 spans 13 residues. With 6 bases removed from V and 1 base from J, the gap between germline ends came to 9 bases. CDR3 loop: CASSRDRNTEAFF. CDR3 in DNA: TGTGCCAGCAGCCGAGACAGGAACACTGAAGCTTTCTTT.

V usage is TRBV6-5 and J usage is TRBJ1-2; TRBD1 is a possible D gene (6 bases). Trimming removed 5 bases from V and 0 bases from J, with 13 bases in between. CDR1 and CDR2 (germline): MNHEY, SVGAGI. This CDR3 comprises 15 residues. This chain's CDR3 is CASSVTYRANYGYTF. In DNA, the CDR3 is TGTGCCAGCAGTGTTACCTACAGGGCTAACTATGGCTACACCTTC.

A few counts support this clone. This chain links TRBV5-1 with TRBJ1-1; the D is unclear. Germline lookup yields CDR1 SGHRS and CDR2 YFSETQ. V was trimmed by 0 bases and J by 7 bases, leaving 10 bases between them. The CDR3 covers 13 residues. CDR3: CASSLVPSGEAFF. Here the CDR3 DNA reads TGCGCCAGCAGCTTGGTCCCTAGCGGTGAAGCTTTCTTT.

J is TRBJ2-7 and V is TRBV2; tentative D call: TRBD1 (5 bases). V lost 6 bases, J lost 3 bases, and 21 bases lay in between. CDR3 length: 16 amino acids. Germline V gene data show CDR1 as SNHLY and CDR2 as FYNNEI. The chain's CDR3 is CASRTETGPLFYEQYF. The CDR3 DNA sequence: TGTGCCAGCAGGACCGAAACAGGCCCCCTTTTCTACGAGCAGTACTTC.

The table lists this clone with a count of one. V is TRBV28 and J is TRBJ1-6, with unresolved D. Trimming pared 2 bases from V and 7 bases from J, leaving 9 bases between. This CDR3 has 14 residues. From germline, CDR1 is MDHEN and CDR2 SYDVKM. CDR3 bases: TGTGCCAGCAGTTTAAACCCCGGGAATTCACCCCTCCACTTT. Translating it yields CASSLNPGNSPLHF.

The chain couples TRBV27 to TRBJ2-1; 8 nucleotides align to TRBD2. The CDR3 runs 18 residues. CDR1 is MNHEY, CDR2 SMNVEV, per germline (reference sequence). With 3 bases clipped from V and 4 bases from J, the junction kept 14 bases outside the gene matches. In DNA, the CDR3 is TGTGCCAGCAGTTTTATTGGGAGCGGGAGTAGGGAATACAATGAGCAGTTCTTC. Its translation: CASSFIGSGSREYNEQFF.

V is TRBV5-1 and J is TRBJ2-1; TRBD2 aligns across 9 bases. V lost 6 bases to trimming and J lost 8 bases; unmatched junction nucleotides: 9. The CDR3 sequence is 14 residues long. Germline-derived CDR1 and CDR2 are SGHRS and YFSETQ. The chain's CDR3 is CASTRGGGADEQFF. The CDR3 bases are TGCGCCAGCACCCGTGGCGGGGGGGCTGATGAGCAGTTCTTC.

This clone is a singleton in its sample. The chain is built from TRBV7-9 and TRBJ2-7; possible D gene TRBD2, 7 bases. CDR3 length: 17 amino acids. The V and J ends lost 1 base and 0 bases respectively, with 16 bases between them. CDR1 SEHNR and CDR2 FQNEAQ come from the germline V gene (reference sequence). CDR3 sequence: CASSLGLAGALSYEQYF. The CDR3 nucleotides read TGTGCCAGCAGCTTAGGCTTGGCGGGGGCCCTCTCCTACGAGCAGTACTTC. The variable domain in full, completed from reference TRBV7-9 and TRBJ2-7, reads DTGVSQNPRHKITKRGQNVTFRCDPISEHNRLYWYRQTLGQGPEFLTYFQNEAQLEKSRLLSDRFSAERPKGSFSTLEIQRTEQGDSAMYLCASSLGLAGALSYEQYFGPGTRLTVT.

This clone was found a few times. V gene TRBV5-8 combines with J gene TRBJ1-2; D not certain. The germline V gene encodes CDR1 SGHTS and CDR2 YDEGEE. Trimming pared 0 bases from V and 4 bases from J, leaving 13 bases between. This CDR3 spans 15 amino acids. The CDR3 spells CASSLVGGPLYGYTF. CDR3 sequence (DNA): TGTGCCAGCAGCTTGGTGGGAGGGCCCCTCTATGGCTACACCTTC. Full variable domain (outside the CDR3, taken from reference TRBV5-8 and TRBJ1-2): EAGVTQSPTHLIKTRGQQATLRCSPISGHTSVYWYQQALGLGLQFLLWYDEGEERNRGNFPPRFSGRQFPNYSSELNVNALELEDSALYLCASSLVGGPLYGYTFGSGTRLTVV.

The chain combines TRBV2 with TRBJ2-5, with 9 positions matching TRBD1. CDR1 is SNHLY, CDR2 FYNNEI, per germline. This CDR3 contains 13 residues. Trimming cost V 5 bases and J 5 bases; bases outside gene matches: 3. The CDR3 sequence: CASSQTGGETQYF. Written as DNA, the CDR3 is TGTGCCAGCAGTCAGACAGGGGGGGAGACCCAGTACTTC.

The chain combines TRBV7-2 with TRBJ1-5; D remains unclear. The CDR3 contains 15 residues. With 2 bases removed from V and 7 bases from J, the gap between germline ends came to 15 bases. Germline CDR1 and CDR2: SGHTA and FQGNSA. CDR3 in DNA: TGTGCCAGCAGCTTAACAGTGGAGGGAAGCCAGCCCCAGCATTTT. Translated, it gives CASSLTVEGSQPQHF.

V gene TRBV9 combines with J gene TRBJ2-3; 11 bases agree with TRBD2. Per the germline V gene, CDR1 is SGDLS and CDR2 is YYNGEE. The ends lost 4 bases at V and 2 bases at J; junction bases unmatched: 6. The CDR3 covers 16 residues. CDR3 coding DNA: TGTGCCAGCAGCTCCCCGACTAGCGGGGCCACAGATACGCAGTATTTT. The encoded protein is CASSSPTSGATDTQYF.

The chain couples TRBV11-3 to TRBJ2-3, with a tentative D call TRBD1 (5 bases). The germline gives CDR1 SGHNT, CDR2 YENEEA. There are 14 residues in the CDR3. Deletions cut 3 bases from V and 2 bases from J, with 9 bases between. The chain's CDR3 is CASSLRRVTDTQYF. In DNA, the CDR3 is TGTGCCAGCAGCTTGCGCAGGGTCACAGATACGCAGTATTTT. Full variable domain (remainder filled in from reference TRBV11-3 and TRBJ2-3): EAGVVQSPRYKIIEKKQPVAFWCNPISGHNTLYWYLQNLGQGPELLIRYENEEAVDDSQLPKDRFSAERLKGVDSTLKIQPAELGDSAVYLCASSLRRVTDTQYFGPGTRLTVL.

The rearrangement links TRBV25-1 to TRBJ2-1, with D possibly being TRBD2 (5 bases). The germline V gene encodes CDR1 MGHDK and CDR2 SYGVNS. V was cut by 10 bases and J by 8 bases, with 18 bases left in between. The CDR3 spans 13 residues. The CDR3 loop is CAILAGRTDEQFF. In nucleotides, the CDR3 is TGTGCCATCCTCGCGGGTCGGACGGATGAGCAGTTCTTC. The whole variable domain, filled in from reference TRBV25-1 and TRBJ2-1, reads EADIYQTPRYLVIGTGKKITLECSQTMGHDKMYWYQQDPGMELHLIHYSYGVNSTEKGDLSSESTVSRIRTEHFPLTLESARPSHTSQYLCAILAGRTDEQFFGPGTRLTVL.

V gene TRBV2 combines with J gene TRBJ2-7; perhaps TRBD2 as D (7 bases). The CDR3 has 16 amino acids. Trimming cost V 2 bases and J 3 bases, with 17 bases left between them. Per germline, CDR1 SNHLY and CDR2 FYNNEI. In DNA, the CDR3 is TGTGCCAGCAGTGAATCACACGGGGGGCGGATCTACGAGCAGTACTTC. As protein: CASSESHGGRIYEQYF. The full variable domain, rest sourced from reference TRBV2 and TRBJ2-7, is EPEVTQTPSHQVTQMGQEVILRCVPISNHLYFYWYRQILGQKVEFLVSFYNNEISEKSEIFDDQFSVERPDGSNFTLKIRSTKLEDSAMYFCASSESHGGRIYEQYFGPGTRLTVT.

As regards this clone: The junction differs from germline at one of its ends, possibly a read error. The chain combines TRBV7-9 with TRBJ2-7; 8 bases line up with TRBD1. CDR1 SEHNR and CDR2 FQNEAQ come from the germline V gene (reference sequence). This CDR3 spans 15 amino acids. The CDR3 protein is CSSSSLGQVSYEQYF. For the CDR3, the DNA is TGTTCCAGCAGCTCGCTGGGACAGGTCTCCTACGAGCAGTACTTC.

The chain is built from TRBV19 and TRBJ2-5; no reliable D call. The CDR3 has 13 residues. Germline V CDR1 and CDR2: LNHDA, SQIVND (reference sequence). V was pared by 2 bases and J by 5 bases, with 9 bases between. CDR3 residues: CASSINGEETQYF. CDR3 DNA: TGTGCCAGTAGTATAAATGGTGAGGAGACCCAGTACTTC.

A single count supports this clone. V and J are TRBV6-5 and TRBJ2-7; a possible D gene is TRBD1 (6 bases). Trimming stripped 5 bases from V and 4 bases from J, with 18 bases between. The CDR3 totals 15 residues. CDR1 and CDR2 from the germline V gene are MNHEY and SVGAGI. CDR3 loop: CASSSPTGTRYEQYF. The CDR3 DNA is TGTGCCAGCAGTAGTCCCACAGGGACGAGGTACGAGCAGTACTTC.

The V gene is TRBV28, the J gene TRBJ2-7, with 9 bases that match TRBD1. This CDR3 has 18 amino acids. V was clipped by 4 bases and J by 2 bases; unmatched bases: 15. Germline V gives CDR1 MDHEN, CDR2 SYDVKM. Here the CDR3 DNA reads TGTGCCAGCAGTTCGTCCCGGGACAGGGACTATGACCCCTACGAGCAGTACTTC. Amino acid sequence: CASSSSRDRDYDPYEQYF.

The V call is TRBV4-1, the J call TRBJ2-1; perhaps TRBD1 as D (6 bases). The germline gives CDR1 MGHRA, CDR2 YSYEKL. Trimming stripped 4 bases from V and 0 bases from J, with 7 bases between. The CDR3 length is 14 residues. CDR3 nucleotides: TGCGCCAGCAGCCGAGGGGGCTCCTACAATGAGCAGTTCTTC. This sequence encodes CASSRGGSYNEQFF.

The V and J genes are TRBV10-3 and TRBJ1-5; 8 bases fit TRBD1. With V trimmed by 2 bases and J by 6 bases, 6 bases remained unmatched. The CDR3 extends over 15 amino acids. Germline V gene sequence: CDR1 ENHRY, CDR2 SYGVKD. CDR3 residues: CAISEAGGLSQPQHF. The DNA of the CDR3 is TGTGCCATCAGTGAGGCAGGGGGCCTGTCTCAGCCCCAGCATTTT.

The genes are TRBV29-1 and TRBJ2-3; 7 bases map to TRBD2. From germline, CDR1 is SQVTM and CDR2 ANQGSEA. V shed 4 bases, J shed 1 base, and the junction held 5 bases outside the gene matches. This CDR3 has 14 residues. CDR3 sequence (DNA): TGCAGCGTTGCCGGGGAGGGAGGCACAGATACGCAGTATTTT. Translated, it gives CSVAGEGGTDTQYF.

The chain couples TRBV27 to TRBJ1-5; 7 bases match TRBD1. CDR1 MNHEY and CDR2 SMNVEV come from the germline V gene (reference sequence). V shed 7 bases, J shed 7 bases, and the junction held 13 bases outside the gene matches. The CDR3 has 15 amino acids. The CDR3 DNA reads TGTGCCAGCACCCGACTCGAGGGGGCAAGACAGCCCCAGCATTTT. It is translated as CASTRLEGARQPQHF.